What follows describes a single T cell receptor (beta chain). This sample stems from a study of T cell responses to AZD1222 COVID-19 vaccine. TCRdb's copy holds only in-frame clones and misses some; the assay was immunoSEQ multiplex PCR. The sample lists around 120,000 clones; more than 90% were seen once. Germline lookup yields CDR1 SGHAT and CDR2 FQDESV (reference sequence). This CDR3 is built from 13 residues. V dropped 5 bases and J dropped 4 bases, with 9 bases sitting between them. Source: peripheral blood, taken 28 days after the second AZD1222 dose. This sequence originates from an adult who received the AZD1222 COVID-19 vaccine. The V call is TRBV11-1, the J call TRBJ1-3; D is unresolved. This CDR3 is CASSAHRGNTIYF. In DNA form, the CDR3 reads TGTGCCAGCAGCGCCCATCGGGGAAACACCATATATTTT.